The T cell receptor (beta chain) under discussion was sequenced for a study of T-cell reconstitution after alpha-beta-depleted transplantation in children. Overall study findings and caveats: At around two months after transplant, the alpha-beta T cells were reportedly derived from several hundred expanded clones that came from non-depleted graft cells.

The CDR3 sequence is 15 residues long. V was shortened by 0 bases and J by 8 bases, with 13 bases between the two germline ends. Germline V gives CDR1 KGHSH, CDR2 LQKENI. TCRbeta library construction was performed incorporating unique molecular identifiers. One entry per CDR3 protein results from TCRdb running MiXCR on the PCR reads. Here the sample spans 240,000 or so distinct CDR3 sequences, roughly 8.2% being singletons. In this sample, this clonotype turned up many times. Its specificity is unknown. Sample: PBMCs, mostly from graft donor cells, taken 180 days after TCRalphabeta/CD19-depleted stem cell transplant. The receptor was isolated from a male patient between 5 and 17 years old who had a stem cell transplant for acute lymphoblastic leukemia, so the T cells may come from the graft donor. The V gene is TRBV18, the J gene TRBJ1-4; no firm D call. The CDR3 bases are TGTGCCAGCTCACCACCCCCGGCGGAGGAAGAAAAACTGTTTTTT. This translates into CASSPPPAEEEKLFF.